This note documents a single T cell receptor (beta chain) sequence. Its antigen is unknown. The sample holds no much larger clone one base away, and base qualities are not on file. The sample contains more than one DNA sequence encoding this CDR3. The entry originates in a study of shared clonotypes between healthy human individuals (dated by TCRdb to about 2020). Background on the whole study: The cohort comprised two women and a few men aged 18 to 49 years. For each donor, CD4 naive and CD4 memory were each run on three plates, CD8 naive on two plates, and CD8 memory on one plate. To estimate repertoire size and how much clonotypes are shared between individuals, the study performed deep sequencing of blood TCR repertoires from a handful of healthy adults. Libraries were prepared and TCR repertoires were sequenced by different laboratories using diverse techniques, in order to increase sequencing depth and limit assay-specific biases. Each donor's leukapheresis produced roughly between roughly 0.85 and 9.5 billion PBMCs.

The donors were healthy, HIV-negative adults who had no recently reported acute infections or vaccinations. All donors were Caucasian adults living in Nashville, Tennessee, USA. Magnetic negative selection was used to enrich CD4+ T cells, after which naive cells were positively selected on CD45RA and the negative fraction became the memory subset. Blood was obtained by leukapheresis, after which PBMCs were separated by Ficoll-Histopaque density gradient centrifugation and cryopreserved in liquid nitrogen vapor phase. Purity and quantity of every magnetically sorted T cell population were checked by analytical flow cytometry. From each sorted fraction, genomic DNA was isolated and quantified by UV absorbance on a Nanodrop 2000c. Using the deep immunoSEQ assay, multiplex PCR amplified TCR CDR3 regions from genomic DNA. Extracted genomic DNA from each cell subset was distributed evenly across all wells of several immunoSEQ 96-well plates, and each plate was treated as a replicate. Each replicate PCR for sorted subsets received roughly 0.2 ug genomic DNA, equal to roughly 33,000 T cell genomes. Purified libraries were quantified with a Qubit 3.0 fluorometer, sized on a Bioanalyzer 2100, and re-quantified with the KAPA Library Quantification kit. Every immunoSEQ 96-well plate was sequenced on a separate single-read 150-cycle Illumina NextSeq 550 flow cell. On the study's bioinformatics: The immunoSEQ output contained only junctional sequences without quality scores, so filtering could not match that applied to full-length reads. Sequences were annotated with PyIR, a Python wrapper for IgBLAST v1.9, using IMGT germline references to assign V/J genes and CDR3. Reads with weak V/J assignments (E-value above 1e-6), missing CDR3, stop codons, out-of-frame junctions, or ambiguous translated residues were removed. V3J clonotypes were defined as sequences sharing an identical inferred V gene, J gene, and CDR3 amino acid sequence. The percentage overlap between two repertoires was calculated by dividing the number of shared unique clonotypes by the size of the smaller repertoire. Repertoire richness was assessed with RTK rarefaction, the Chao1 estimator, and Recon v2.1 estimates of unobserved clonotypes. OLGA was used to compute generation probabilities for all TCRbeta clonotypes that the gDNA method yielded from four donors. TCRdb carries this immuneACCESS record with in-frame sequences only. Its versions omit some clonotypes, under half of them owing to an unresolved V gene in the studies checked, with the rest unexplained. The V and J calls and clone size were taken over from that table, and D and trimming were inferred from the DNA. For this sample the table gives a few million clones, of which more than 80% were detected only once. Clones ranked in the top ten supply around 0.15% of the sample.

General study outcomes and caveats: Sampling was restricted to blood, and TCR repertoires in tissue are likely to differ from TCR repertoires in blood. Across a few donors, 4.5% to 6.5% of naive CD4, roughly 3.5% of naive CD8, under 2.5% of memory CD4, and approximately 0.4% of memory CD8 clonotypes were shared. The small number of donors limited the genetic and exposure-history diversity represented. Larger estimated clonotype richness was generally found for naive subsets than for memory subsets. Even with the large sequencing depth, rarefaction of the sorted-subset datasets indicated that sequencing was incomplete. Pairwise subsampling indicated that sequencing depth was expected to affect the degree of clonotype sharing among donors. Clonotypes shared by all four sorted-subset donors showed higher generation probabilities than non-shared clonotypes.

V and J are truncated by 2 bases and 4 bases respectively, leaving an intervening sequence of 11 bases. The CDR3 measures 14 amino acids from cysteine to phenylalanine. Only the CDR3 region is kept as DNA, spanning 42 bases read in frame from base 1. Sequences MNHEY (CDR1) and SMNVEV (CDR2) are obtained from the germline V gene (reference sequence). This sequence was found in a young man in good health. Source material: naive CD4+ T cells sorted from blood. Sample cell subset or site, as interpreted from the label and publication: CD45RA+ positively selected. The chain was built from TRBV27 and TRBJ1-1, and TRBD1 may be the D gene, going by 5 matching bases. The CDR3 corresponds to CASSLGQGRTEAFF. The DNA is TGTGCCAGCAGTTTAGGGCAGGGCCGCACTGAAGCTTTCTTT.